The sample holds many counts of the clone carrying this T cell receptor (beta chain). Its antigen is unidentified. Unique molecular identifiers were incorporated when the TCRbeta library was constructed. Each CDR3 protein is one row after TCRdb ran MiXCR on the PCR reads. The sample includes about 260,000 distinct CDR3 sequences, around 10% of them seen just once. The source of the sample is a study of T-cell reconstitution after alpha-beta-depleted transplantation in children. The CDR3 sequence is 15 residues long. The V end lost 3 bases, the J end lost 7 bases, and 19 bases lay between the germline ends. Germline V gene data show CDR1 as DFQATT and CDR2 as SNEGSKA (reference sequence). General study points: In patients about two months after transplant, alpha-beta T cells reportedly arose from several hundred expanded graft clones. Newly generated T cells supplied most T-cell counts and diversity one year post-transplant.

This specimen was peripheral blood, taken 180 days after TCRalphabeta/CD19-depleted stem cell transplant. The TCR comes from a male patient under 10 years old who had a stem cell transplant for chronic granulomatous disease, so the T cells may come from the graft donor. This chain uses TRBV20-1 with TRBJ2-1; D gene ambiguous. CDR3 loop: CSARPLRIQWNEQFF. The CDR3 DNA reads as TGCAGTGCTAGGCCACTACGAATACAGTGGAATGAGCAGTTCTTC.